The present T cell receptor beta chain was sequenced within a study of cytomegalovirus exposure and HLA in healthy donors. Study summary: Genotyping showed 70% to 90% of fewer than 500 donors falling in the Caucasian-associated ancestry cluster.

Study outcomes and limitations: Later analysis demonstrated an association between a missense DCLRE1C variant and TCR beta V- and J-gene trimming. In an earlier analysis, in roughly 580 donors, most V segments appeared productive either ~90% or ~30% of the time.

Unmatched junction bases numbered 5, after V lost 4 bases and J lost 0 bases. This CDR3 region has 16 residues. CDR1 is SGHTA, CDR2 FQGNSA, per germline. Whereas donors were nominally healthy upon sampling, unrecorded immune exposures were probable. Note on this clone: The antigen is not known.

PCR involved 60 Vbeta and 13 Jbeta primers. Some clones are missing from TCRdb's copy, which holds only in-frame ones; the method was immunoSEQ multiplex PCR. The repertoire holds roughly 140,000 clones, with 79% as singletons. The chain combines TRBV7-2 with TRBJ2-2, with TRBD1 identical over 7 bases. The clonotype was recovered from a human donor in good health. The sample taken for sequencing was PBMCs. The CDR3 sequence is CASSWTTGANTGELFF. CDR3 coding DNA: TGTGCCAGCAGCTGGACCACAGGGGCGAACACCGGGGAGCTGTTTTTT.